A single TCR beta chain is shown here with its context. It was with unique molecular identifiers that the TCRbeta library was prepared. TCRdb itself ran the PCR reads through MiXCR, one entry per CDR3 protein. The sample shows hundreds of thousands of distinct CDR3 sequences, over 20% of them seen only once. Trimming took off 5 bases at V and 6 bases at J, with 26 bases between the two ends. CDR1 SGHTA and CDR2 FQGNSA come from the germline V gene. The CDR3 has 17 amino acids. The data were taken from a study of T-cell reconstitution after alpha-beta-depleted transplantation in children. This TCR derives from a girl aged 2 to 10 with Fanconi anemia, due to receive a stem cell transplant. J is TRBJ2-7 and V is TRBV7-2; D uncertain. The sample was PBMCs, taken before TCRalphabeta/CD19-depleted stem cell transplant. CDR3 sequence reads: CASSEFEVWGLGSEQYF. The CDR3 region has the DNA TGTGCCAGCAGCGAATTTGAGGTATGGGGTCTCGGCTCCGAGCAGTACTTC.